These T cell receptor beta chains were read from a single sample in a study of T cell repertoires in cytomegalovirus infection. Antigen specificity for these receptors is unknown. MiXCR was run by TCRdb on the reads, yielding one entry per CDR3 protein. Among 450,000 to 550,000 distinct CDR3 sequences listed, approximately 40% were seen once. The sample consisted of cultured PBMCs, taken from culture after CMV antigen stimulation. The source is a human donor in good health (CMV status not recorded). Some clones in this sample may be carry-over from other donors' samples. Each CDR3 is given with its conserved first and last residue. A D gene is named only where the DNA matches it firmly. Expanded clones get a size class; other rows say once, few or many, or leave the size out.

>TRBJ2-5|TRBD2|TRBV6-6|few
CASSTGGAGAQETQYF
TGTGCCAGCAGTACGGGAGGAGCGGGAGCACAAGAGACCCAGTACTTC
>TRBJ2-2|.|TRBV5-4|.
CASGKDQTPGTGELFF
TGTGCCAGCGGAAAGGACCAAACCCCGGGCACCGGGGAGCTGTTTTTT
>TRBJ2-3|TRBD1|TRBV5-1|.
CASSLGQGNTDTQYF
TGCGCCAGCAGCTTGGGACAGGGAAACACAGATACGCAGTATTTT
>TRBJ2-4|.|TRBV7-2|many
CASSLRSQNIQYF
TGTGCCAGCAGCTTACGTTCCCAAAACATTCAGTACTTC
>TRBJ2-5|.|TRBV6-5|.
CASRVRGGRSEETQYF
TGTGCCAGCAGGGTACGAGGCGGAAGATCGGAAGAGACCCAGTACTTC
>TRBJ1-6|.|TRBV7-6|few
CASSLGGVLNSPLHF
TGTGCCAGCAGCTTAGGGGGGGTCCTCAATTCACCCCTCCACTTT
>TRBJ1-6|.|TRBV6-1|.
CASRGASSYNSPLHF
TGTGCCAGCAGGGGGGCGAGCTCCTATAATTCACCCCTCCACTTT
>TRBJ2-7|.|TRBV6-6|.
CASRDSVVYEQYF
TGTGCCAGCAGGGACTCCGTAGTCTACGAGCAGTACTTC
>TRBJ2-3|.|TRBV7-2|few
CASSPLSTDTQYF
TGTGCCAGCAGCCCACTTAGCACAGATACGCAGTATTTT
>TRBJ2-1|.|TRBV7-6|many
CASSSGGLATYNEQFF
TGTGCCAGCAGCTCAGGGGGGCTAGCTACTTACAATGAGCAGTTCTTC
>TRBJ2-7|TRBD1|TRBV20-1|.
CSVRQGNDEQYF
TGCAGTGTTAGACAGGGTAACGACGAGCAGTACTTC
>TRBJ2-3|TRBD1|TRBV7-9|.
CASSLEIGRTGYF
TGTGCCAGCAGCTTAGAAATTGGGCGGACAGGGTATTTT
>TRBJ2-3|TRBD2|TRBV7-2|many
CASSSWRLAGGLPSTDTQYF
TGTGCCAGCAGCTCCTGGAGACTAGCGGGAGGGCTACCTAGCACAGATACGCAGTATTTT
>TRBJ2-1|TRBD2|TRBV11-2|many
CASSPGLGGYNEQFF
TGTGCCAGCAGCCCGGGACTAGGAGGCTACAATGAGCAGTTCTTC
>TRBJ1-6|.|TRBV19|few
CASSKDPNSPLHF
TGTGCCAGTAGTAAGGACCCTAATTCACCCCTCCACTTT
>TRBJ2-7|.|TRBV7-2|few
CASSFAGASHEQYF
TGTGCCAGCAGCTTCGCTGGAGCGAGCCACGAGCAGTACTTC
>TRBJ2-1|.|TRBV7-7|.
CASSLAPSAGAYNEQFF
TGTGCCAGCAGCCTCGCCCCCTCGGCGGGCGCTTACAATGAGCAGTTCTTC
>TRBJ1-1|.|TRBV28|few
CASSPRRMGTEAFF
TGTGCCAGCAGCCCCCGTCGGATGGGGACTGAAGCTTTCTTT
>TRBJ1-1|.|TRBV20-1|.
CSAIQGYTEAFF
TGCAGTGCTATACAGGGCTACACTGAAGCTTTCTTT
>TRBJ1-1|.|TRBV7-6|few
CASSLLGAQGTEAFF
TGTGCCAGCAGCTTATTGGGGGCCCAGGGGACTGAAGCTTTCTTT
>TRBJ2-7|.|TRBV7-9|.
CASSGKIGARASYEQYF
TGTGCCAGCAGCGGAAAAATTGGAGCGCGGGCCTCCTACGAGCAGTACTTC
>TRBJ2-3|.|TRBV10-3|few
CAIRGAGGTDTQYF
TGTGCCATCCGAGGGGCGGGCGGCACAGATACGCAGTATTTT
>TRBJ2-3|.|TRBV20-1|.
CSATRGGYTDTQYF
TGCAGTGCTACGCGCGGGGGCTACACAGATACGCAGTATTTT
>TRBJ2-7|.|TRBV7-6|.
CASSLGVGGRLTSYEQYF
TGTGCCAGCAGCTTAGGGGTGGGGGGCAGGCTCACTTCCTACGAGCAGTACTTC
>TRBJ2-7|TRBD2|TRBV29-1|.
CSVDEGRARGEQYF
TGCAGCGTTGACGAGGGGAGGGCAAGGGGCGAGCAGTACTTC
>TRBJ2-7|.|TRBV23-1|.
CASSRQSPGLPPYEQYF
TGCGCCAGCAGTCGGCAGTCCCCTGGCCTTCCACCTTACGAGCAGTACTTC
>TRBJ2-6|.|TRBV4-2|.
CASSQLSGANVLTF
TGTGCCAGCAGCCAACTGTCTGGGGCCAACGTCCTGACTTTC
>TRBJ1-2|.|TRBV7-2|.
CASSLGETAYGYTF
TGTGCCAGCAGCTTGGGGGAAACAGCCTATGGCTACACCTTC
>TRBJ2-5|TRBD2|TRBV20-1|.
CSARTSGGPSETQYF
TGCAGTGCTCGGACTAGCGGGGGGCCGTCAGAGACCCAGTACTTC